Listed below are T cell receptor beta chains from one sample, sequenced in a study of brain T cells in children with intractable seizures. The repertoire was sequenced with immunoSEQ multiplex PCR; TCRdb's copy has only in-frame clones and lacks some. This table holds tens of thousands of clones, about 96% found once. The sequencing here drew on peripheral blood, taken at surgery. All receptors derive from a boy in the first two years of life with focal cortical dysplasia and intractable seizures. The CDR3 runs from the conserved cysteine through the conserved F or W. D genes are given only for firm matches. The size field is filled for only some rows; it gives once, few, many or a size class.

TRBJ1-2 | TRBV7-9 | NA | NA | TGTGCCAGCAGCTTCGACAAGAAAAATGGCTACACCTTC | CASSFDKKNGYTF
TRBJ1-2 | TRBV5-6 | NA | NA | TGTGCCAGCAGCGGGCGGCAGTTAGCTAACTATGGCTACACCTTC | CASSGRQLANYGYTF
TRBJ2-1 | TRBV5-1 | NA | NA | TGCGCCAGCAGCCTCCGGGTTAGGGAATACAATGAGCAGTTCTTC | CASSLRVREYNEQFF
TRBJ1-4 | TRBV25-1 | NA | NA | TGTGCCAGCAGTGAAATGGGCAGGGCAGGAGAAAAACTGTTTTTT | CASSEMGRAGEKLFF
TRBJ2-1 | TRBV6-1 | TRBD1 | NA | TGTGCCAGCAGTGAGCGACAGGGATTCTACAATGAGCAGTTCTTC | CASSERQGFYNEQFF
TRBJ2-1 | TRBV4-1 | TRBD2 | NA | TGCGCCAGCAGCCACGCGACTAGCGGGGGGGAGGCTGAGCAGTTCTTC | CASSHATSGGEAEQFF
TRBJ1-2 | TRBV6-5 | NA | NA | TGTGCCAGCACCACTTGGGATTTGGCCTATGGCTACACCTTC | CASTTWDLAYGYTF
TRBJ1-1 | TRBV9 | TRBD1 | NA | TGTGCCAGCAGCCTCAAGCGGACAGGGGTAGCTTTCTTT | CASSLKRTGVAFF
TRBJ2-1 | TRBV3-1/TRBV3-2 | TRBD2 | NA | TGTGCCAGCAGCCAAGATCAGGTCGGGGGGGGCCTTACTAATGAGCAGTTCTTC | CASSQDQVGGGLTNEQFF
TRBJ2-2 | TRBV28 | TRBD2 | NA | TGTGCCAGCAGTTTACTTAGCGGGACGAACACCGGGGAGCTGTTTTTT | CASSLLSGTNTGELFF
TRBJ1-6 | TRBV19 | NA | NA | TGTGCCAGTAGTATGACTGGGGGCAATTCACCCCTCCACTTT | CASSMTGGNSPLHF
TRBJ2-7 | TRBV12-3/TRBV12-4 | NA | NA | TGTGCCAGCAGAGTATGGGGGTACTACGAGCAGTACTTC | CASRVWGYYEQYF
TRBJ1-1 | TRBV27 | NA | NA | TGTGCCAGCAGTTTAAGGGGAGAGACTGAAGCTTTCTTT | CASSLRGETEAFF
TRBJ1-3 | TRBV5-1 | TRBD1 | NA | TGCGCCAGCAGCTTGATGGGACAGGGGGCTGGAAACACCATATATTTT | CASSLMGQGAGNTIYF
TRBJ2-7 | TRBV4-3 | TRBD2 | NA | TGCGCCAGCAGCCAAGAAGGACTAGCGGGAGCGGGCGAGCAGTACTTC | CASSQEGLAGAGEQYF
TRBJ2-3 | TRBV3-1/TRBV3-2 | NA | NA | TGTGCCAGCAGCCAAGGCGGGACTAGCACAGATACGCAGTATTTT | CASSQGGTSTDTQYF
TRBJ2-7 | TRBV7-9 | NA | NA | TGTGCCAGCAGCTTCCTTTCGGAGCAGTACTTC | CASSFLSEQYF
TRBJ2-1 | TRBV7-2 | TRBD2 | NA | TGTGCCAGCAGCTTAAGTCTCGGGACTAGCGCCTACAATGAGCAGTTCTTC | CASSLSLGTSAYNEQFF
TRBJ2-1 | TRBV19 | TRBD2 | NA | TGTGCCAGTAGTATAGTAGGACTAGCGGGCGGCAATGAGCAGTTCTTC | CASSIVGLAGGNEQFF
TRBJ2-3 | TRBV7-3 | NA | NA | TGTGCCAGCAGCTTAGGGGGAGCAGATACGCAGTATTTT | CASSLGGADTQYF
TRBJ2-1 | TRBV28 | NA | NA | TGTGCCTCCCTGATAGCAGGGGCGCGTTACAATGAGCAGTTCTTC | CASLIAGARYNEQFF
TRBJ2-3 | TRBV28 | TRBD1 | NA | TGTGCCAGCAGTTTACCGGGGACAGGGGCCTACACAGATACGCAGTATTTT | CASSLPGTGAYTDTQYF
TRBJ2-7 | TRBV5-1 | TRBD1 | NA | TGCGCCAGCAGCTTGGACGGGTACAGGGGGTACGAGCAGTACTTC | CASSLDGYRGYEQYF
TRBJ2-7 | TRBV7-6 | TRBD2 | NA | TGTGCCAGCAGCAAGACTAGCGGGGGTGTAACCTACGAGCAGTACTTC | CASSKTSGGVTYEQYF
TRBJ2-5 | TRBV28 | NA | once | TGTGCCAGCAGTATACCCGGGACACTTACACAAGAGACCCAGTACTTC | CASSIPGTLTQETQYF
TRBJ2-1 | TRBV20-1 | NA | NA | TGCAGTGCTAGTACATGGAGACTGTCCTACAATGAGCAGTTCTTC | CSASTWRLSYNEQFF
TRBJ2-7 | TRBV3-1/TRBV3-2 | TRBD2 | NA | TGTGCCAGCAGCCGAGTCCCTAGCGGGGGATACGACGAGCAGTACTTC | CASSRVPSGGYDEQYF
TRBJ2-3 | TRBV5-1 | TRBD2 | NA | TGCGCCAGCAGCTTCGGGCCTAGCGGGTTCACAGATACGCAGTATTTT | CASSFGPSGFTDTQYF
TRBJ2-7 | TRBV6-4 | NA | NA | TGTGCCAGCAGTGACAGCCGGGGAGGCTACGAGCAGTACTTC | CASSDSRGGYEQYF
TRBJ1-5 | TRBV3-1/TRBV3-2 | TRBD1 | NA | TGTGCCAGCAGCCAAGATCTCCTGACAGGGACTTACAATCAGCCCCAGCATTTT | CASSQDLLTGTYNQPQHF
TRBJ1-1 | TRBV19 | NA | once | TGTGCCAGTAGTATCGCGAGTAGTATGGGCACTGAAGCTTTCTTT | CASSIASSMGTEAFF
TRBJ1-2 | TRBV5-1 | NA | NA | TGCGCCAGCAGCTTGGACAGGGTCAACTATGGCTACACCTTC | CASSLDRVNYGYTF
TRBJ2-7 | TRBV28 | TRBD2 | NA | TGTGCCAGCAGTCCGCCCGGGACTACTTTATACGAGCAGTACTTC | CASSPPGTTLYEQYF
TRBJ2-3 | TRBV19 | NA | NA | TGTGCCAGTAGTATGACCCCGGAGGGGGGCCGTAATACGCAGTATTTT | CASSMTPEGGRNTQYF
TRBJ2-7 | TRBV15 | NA | NA | TGTGCCACCAGCAGAGATATCAGGGTCGGGGGATACGAGCAGTACTTC | CATSRDIRVGGYEQYF
TRBJ2-3 | TRBV5-6 | TRBD2 | NA | TGTGCCAGCAGTTTGCCAGGGAGGGGTGTGACAGATACGCAGTATTTT | CASSLPGRGVTDTQYF
TRBJ1-6 | TRBV18 | NA | NA | TGTGCCAGCTCACCCTGGCAGGGACCCTCTATAGGACCCCTCCACTTT | CASSPWQGPSIGPLHF
TRBJ1-5 | TRBV2 | NA | NA | TGTGCCAGCAGTGAGGTCAGGGGAAGCAATCAGCCCCAGCATTTT | CASSEVRGSNQPQHF
TRBJ2-5 | TRBV4-1 | TRBD2 | NA | TGCGCCAGCAGCCGCGCCGGACTAGCGATTTACCAAGAGACCCAGTACTTC | CASSRAGLAIYQETQYF
TRBJ1-1 | TRBV5-5 | TRBD1 | NA | TGTGCCAGCGGAGAGACAGGGATCGGTTTGGTTACTAAAGCTTTCTTT | CASGETGIGLVTKAFF
TRBJ1-2 | TRBV6-5 | NA | NA | TGTGCCAGCAGATTTGTGGGGCTTTACACCTTC | CASRFVGLYTF
TRBJ2-3 | TRBV5-4 | TRBD2 | NA | TGTGCCAGCAGCTTGGGTGGTAGCGGGAGGCAAGATACGCAGTATTTT | CASSLGGSGRQDTQYF
TRBJ1-5 | TRBV19 | NA | NA | TGTGCCAGTAGTATAGAGGCAGGATTTAGGCCCCAGCATTTT | CASSIEAGFRPQHF
TRBJ1-1 | TRBV7-9 | TRBD1 | NA | TGTGCCAGCAGCTACTGGACAGGGACGCGAGCTTTCTTT | CASSYWTGTRAFF
TRBJ2-2 | TRBV7-6 | NA | NA | TGTGCCAGCAGCTTATTCTTCGCGGTGAACACCGGGGAGCTGTTTTTT | CASSLFFAVNTGELFF
TRBJ1-4 | TRBV5-4 | TRBD1 | NA | TGTGCCAGCAGCTTGGGTACAGGGGTTATGAGAGCGTCTAATGAAAAACTGTTTTTT | CASSLGTGVMRASNEKLFF
TRBJ1-3 | TRBV9 | TRBD1 | NA | TGTGCCAGCAGCCGAGCACAGGGGACTGGAAACACCATATATTTT | CASSRAQGTGNTIYF
TRBJ2-2 | TRBV6-5 | TRBD2 | once | TGTGCCAGCAGTTACCTCGCTAGCGGGGATACCGGGGAGCTGTTTTTT | CASSYLASGDTGELFF
TRBJ2-2 | TRBV10-1 | NA | NA | TGCGCCAGCAGGAGGGTGGCTCACGCGAACACCGGGGAGCTGTTTTTT | CASRRVAHANTGELFF
TRBJ1-6 | TRBV3-1/TRBV3-2 | NA | NA | TGTGCCAGCAGCCAAGGGGGTGATTCACCCCTCCACTTT | CASSQGGDSPLHF
TRBJ1-6 | TRBV19 | NA | NA | TGTGCCAGTAGTTCTCAGAAACAGGGAAATTCACCCCTCCACTTT | CASSSQKQGNSPLHF
TRBJ1-3 | TRBV7-2 | NA | NA | TGTGCCAGCAGCTGGGGACTTTGGGGGGCAAACACCATATATTTT | CASSWGLWGANTIYF
TRBJ1-3 | TRBV3-1/TRBV3-2 | NA | NA | TGTGCCAGCAGCCAAGAGGTCACCATATATTTT | CASSQEVTIYF
TRBJ2-2 | TRBV19 | NA | NA | TGTGCCAGTAGGCCCCTACAGTACACCGGGGAGCTGTTTTTT | CASRPLQYTGELFF
TRBJ2-1 | TRBV28 | NA | NA | TGTGCCAGCAGTTCCCCAGACTACAATGAGCAGTTCTTC | CASSSPDYNEQFF